This T cell receptor beta chain was found in a study of T-cell reconstitution after alpha-beta-depleted transplantation in children. Construction of the TCRbeta library involved unique molecular identifiers. MiXCR was run by TCRdb on the PCR reads, yielding one entry per CDR3 protein. The table lists some 300,000 distinct CDR3 sequences, 10% of them singletons, with under 3% in the top ten. The CDR3 is 15 amino acids. Trimming stripped 0 bases from V and 1 base from J, with 10 bases between. The V gene's germline CDR1 is SGHAT and CDR2 FQNNGV. The sample consisted of PBMCs from the stem cell graft donor, taken from the stem cell graft. This rearrangement joins TRBV11-2 to TRBJ2-7, with D unresolved. The TCR originated in a human donor who donated a stem cell graft to a child with acute lymphoblastic leukemia. CDR3: CASSLEGFGSYEQYF. The CDR3 nucleotides read TGTGCCAGCAGCTTAGAAGGCTTCGGATCCTACGAGCAGTACTTC.